This T cell receptor beta chain emerged from a study of blood T cell repertoires in COVID-19. Study as a whole: From the United States, Italy and Spain came samples of acute and convalescent COVID-19.

TCRdb keeps only in-frame clones here, not all; method: immunoSEQ multiplex PCR. The sample yields 80,000 to 100,000 clones, approximately 74% seen once. Trimming took off 4 bases at V and 8 bases at J, with 16 bases between the two ends. Germline V CDR1 and CDR2: SGHRS, YFSETQ. The CDR3 contains 14 residues. The sample was peripheral blood. This TCR derives from a man between 70 and 80 years old with COVID-19, enrolled during active disease. The V and J genes are TRBV5-1 and TRBJ2-1; a weak D match, TRBD1 (5 bases). The CDR3 region has the DNA TGCGCCAGCAGCCCCCCGACAGTTCGCGATGAGCAGTTCTTC. Protein sequence: CASSPPTVRDEQFF.